This T cell receptor beta chain is from a study of T cell responses to AZD1222 COVID-19 vaccine. Data came from immunoSEQ multiplex PCR; TCRdb stores just in-frame clones and leaves some out. The top ten hold about 5% of the sample, which has under 150,000 clones, around 90% seen once. A remark on this clone: Antigen specificity is unknown.

The CDR3 totals 15 residues. CDR1 and CDR2 from the germline V gene are MNHEY and SVGAGI. Between the trimmed V and J ends, which lost 8 bases and 2 bases, there was a span of 13 bases. Whole-study results and caveats: With dominance at 160-218 and 743-854, vaccine-associated CD4 TCRs spanned spike.

Specimen: peripheral blood, collected on day 0 of AZD1222 vaccination. V and J are TRBV6-5 and TRBJ1-6, with D possibly being TRBD1 (5 bases). The sequence was obtained from an adult in good health. CDR3: CASVAPGTYNSPLHF. The CDR3 DNA sequence: TGTGCCAGCGTGGCACCAGGGACCTATAATTCACCCCTCCACTTT.